This T cell receptor (beta chain) stems from a study of cytomegalovirus exposure and HLA in healthy donors. Note on this clone: The antigen remains undetermined.

Germline CDR1 SNHLY, CDR2 FYNNEI. The CDR3 contains 16 residues. V was shortened by 8 bases and J by 0 bases, with 14 bases between the two germline ends. Study-wide results and caveats: Using a false discovery rate of 0.05, a later analysis showed that 16,000 or so TCR beta sequences were associated with HLA alleles. The likely explanation for a cluster of highly shared sequence variants was sequencing artifact. In a later analysis, TCR beta V- and J-gene trimming showed a link to a missense DCLRE1C variant.

Primers included in the PCR were 60 Vbeta and 13 Jbeta primers. Here immunoSEQ multiplex PCR was the method, and the copy in TCRdb shows in-frame clones only, minus some. Of more than 95,000 clones detected, around 80% appear once; the ten largest clones hold 0.95% to 1.5%. This chain connects TRBV2 to TRBJ1-6; D not certain. This receptor was taken from a female donor in good health and CMV-seronegative. What was sequenced was PBMCs. This chain's CDR3 is CASLTHASSYNSPLHF. The CDR3 DNA sequence: TGTGCCAGCCTTACGCACGCGAGCTCCTATAATTCACCCCTCCACTTT.